This T cell receptor beta chain appears in the sequencing data of a study of cytomegalovirus exposure and HLA in healthy donors. This clone has just one count. No antigen is known for it. This CDR3 is 15 amino acids long. V trimming: 6 bases; J trimming: 3 bases; junction bases outside the gene matches: 4. Germline V lookup: CDR1 MDHEN, CDR2 SYDVKM. Study-wide results and caveats: Compared with the approximately 670-donor mean, an Asian-associated ancestry cluster reportedly had fewer N-insertions, according to a later analysis. Within the data, a cluster of highly shared sequence variants was likely a sequencing artifact.

The PCR ran on 60 Vbeta and 13 Jbeta primers. Assay: immunoSEQ multiplex PCR; the TCRdb copy retains only in-frame clones and omits some. The sample lists over 100,000 clones, less than 80% seen once, with roughly 1.8% in the top ten. This sequence joins TRBV28 and TRBJ1-5; 11 bases agree with TRBD1. Sequencing used PBMCs. This clonotype originated in a female donor in good health and CMV-seropositive. DNA of the CDR3: TGTGCCAGCAGCTGGGGACAGGGGGACAATCAGCCCCAGCATTTT. It codes for CASSWGQGDNQPQHF.